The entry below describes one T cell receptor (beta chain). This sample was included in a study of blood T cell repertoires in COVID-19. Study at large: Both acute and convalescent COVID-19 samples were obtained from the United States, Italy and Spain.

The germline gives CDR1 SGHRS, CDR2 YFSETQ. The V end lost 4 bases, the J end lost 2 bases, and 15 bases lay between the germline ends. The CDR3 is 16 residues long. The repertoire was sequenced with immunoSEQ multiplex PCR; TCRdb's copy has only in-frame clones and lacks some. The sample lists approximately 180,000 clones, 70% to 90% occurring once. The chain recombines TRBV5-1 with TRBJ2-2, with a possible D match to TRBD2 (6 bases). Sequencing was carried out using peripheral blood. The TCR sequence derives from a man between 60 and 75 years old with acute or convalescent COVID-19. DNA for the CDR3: TGCGCCAGCAGCGGGGGTGGGAGGCCAAACACCGGGGAGCTGTTTTTT. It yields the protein CASSGGGRPNTGELFF.